The entry below gives a single T cell receptor (beta chain) sequence along with its context. The sample is drawn from a study of blood T cell repertoires in COVID-19. Measured with immunoSEQ multiplex PCR; TCRdb has only the in-frame clones, and not every one. The sample lists tens of thousands of clones, roughly nine tenths occurring once. From germline, CDR1 is MNHEY and CDR2 SVGAGI. The germline V and J ends were trimmed by 4 bases and 8 bases, with 15 bases remaining between them. The CDR3 extends over 15 amino acids. Input material: peripheral blood. The rearrangement uses TRBV6-5 and TRBJ1-6; the D is unclear. The origin of this receptor is a woman aged 55-75 years with COVID-19, enrolled during active disease. The DNA for the CDR3 is TGTGCCAGCAGTTTCTCCTCAGGTAATTATTCACCCCTCCACTTT. Translation gives CASSFSSGNYSPLHF.